This T cell receptor beta chain was found in a study of T cells in tumors after PD-1 blockade. Study summary: Prior checkpoint blockade, systemic immunosuppressant use, or anti-cancer therapy within 4 weeks excluded patients. Daily vismodegib 150 mg continued in a subset of anti-PD-1-treated patients.

TCRdb's table, derived via immunoSEQ multiplex PCR, lists solely in-frame clones and lacks some. The repertoire holds about 59,000 clones, with over 75% as singletons. Input was about 616 ng to 6,500 ng of genomic DNA from tumor or blood. CDR3 size: 15 residues. V dropped 3 bases and J dropped 4; count of bases not matched to a gene: 5. Germline CDR1 and CDR2: GTSNPN and SVGIG (reference sequence). The receptor was isolated from a human donor with basal cell carcinoma. V and J are TRBV30 and TRBJ2-2; 10 positions agree with TRBD1. The sample was PBMCs, taken before anti-PD-1 treatment. The CDR3 here is CAWRTGGTITGELFF. The CDR3 nucleotides read TGTGCCTGGAGGACAGGGGGCACAATCACCGGGGAGCTGTTTTTT.